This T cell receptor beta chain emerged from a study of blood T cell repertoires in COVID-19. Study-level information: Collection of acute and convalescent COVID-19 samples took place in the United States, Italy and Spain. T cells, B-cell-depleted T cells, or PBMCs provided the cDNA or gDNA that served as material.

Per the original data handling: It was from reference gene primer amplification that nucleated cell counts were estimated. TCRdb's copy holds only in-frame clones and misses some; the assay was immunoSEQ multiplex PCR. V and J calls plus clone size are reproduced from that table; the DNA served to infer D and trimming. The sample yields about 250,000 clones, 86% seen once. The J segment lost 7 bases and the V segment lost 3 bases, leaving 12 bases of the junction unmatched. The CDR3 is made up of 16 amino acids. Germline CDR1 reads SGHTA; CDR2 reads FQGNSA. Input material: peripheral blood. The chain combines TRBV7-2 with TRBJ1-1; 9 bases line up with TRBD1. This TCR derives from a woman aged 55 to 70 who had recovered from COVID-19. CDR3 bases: TGTGCCAGCAGCTTCAGACGGACAGGGGAACGGGTTGAAGCTTTCTTT. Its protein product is CASSFRRTGERVEAFF.